The 13 T cell receptor beta chains below come from one sample, sequenced in a study of T cell repertoires in cytomegalovirus infection. TCRdb itself ran the reads through MiXCR, one entry per CDR3 protein. The sample carries more than 140,000 distinct CDR3 sequences, about 6.3% recorded once. The sample was PBMCs. The receptors shown here come from a human donor in good health (CMV status not recorded). Some clones in this sample may be carry-over from other donors' samples.

In this sample, this clonotype turned up many times. This sequence joins TRBV7-8 and TRBJ2-3; 10 bases are a match to TRBD2. The V gene end was trimmed by 1 base and the J gene end by 0 bases; junction bases not matched to a gene: 4. Germline V CDR1 and CDR2: SGHVS, FQNEAQ. The CDR3 runs to 17 residues. CDR3 residues: CASSLELAGYSTDTQYF. DNA of the CDR3: TGTGCCAGCAGCTTAGAACTAGCGGGGTATAGCACAGATACGCAGTATTTT.

There are many counts of this clonotype. The chain employs TRBV7-2 and TRBJ2-1; D tentatively reads TRBD1 or TRBD2 (5 bases each). The CDR3 has 14 residues. Trimming pared 2 bases from V and 7 bases from J, leaving 12 bases between. Per the germline V gene, CDR1 is SGHTA and CDR2 is FQGNSA. Here the CDR3 reads CASSLLGPGNEQFF. CDR3 sequence (DNA): TGTGCCAGCAGCTTATTGGGACCGGGGAATGAGCAGTTCTTC.

V usage is TRBV3-1 and J usage is TRBJ2-5; D is possibly TRBD2 (5 bases). This CDR3 contains 15 residues. The V end was cut by 6 bases, the J end by 2 bases, with 16 bases between. CDR1 is LGHDT, CDR2 YNNKEL, per germline (reference sequence). CDR3 bases: TGTGCCAGCAGAACGTCACGGGGTGGTCAAGAGACCCAGTACTTC. Residues: CASRTSRGGQETQYF.

There are many counts of this clonotype. The rearrangement links TRBV2 to TRBJ2-7, with D perhaps matching TRBD2 (6 bases). Deletions cut 8 bases from V and 6 bases from J, with 14 bases between. The CDR3 totals 12 residues. Per germline, CDR1 SNHLY and CDR2 FYNNEI. CDR3 in amino acids: CASRWEESEQYF. In DNA form, the CDR3 reads TGTGCCAGCCGGTGGGAGGAGAGCGAGCAGTACTTC.

The V and J genes are TRBV5-5 and TRBJ2-6; 8 nucleotides agree with TRBD1. The germline gives CDR1 SGHKS, CDR2 YYEKEE (reference sequence). Trimming cost V 2 bases and J 2 bases; bases outside gene matches: 6. This CDR3 contains 17 residues. The CDR3 here is CASSFTGGGTGANVLTF. DNA of the CDR3: TGTGCCAGCAGCTTTACAGGGGGAGGCACTGGGGCCAACGTCCTGACTTTC.

This clonotype was picked up many times. This sequence joins TRBV28 and TRBJ2-7; D tentatively fits TRBD1 or TRBD2 (5 bases each). Germline loops: CDR1 MDHEN, CDR2 SYDVKM. The CDR3 consists of 15 residues. Between the trimmed V and J ends, which lost 5 bases and 0 bases, there was a span of 14 bases. The CDR3 region is CASSRGRPNSYEQYF. The CDR3 DNA reads TGTGCCAGCAGTAGGGGACGCCCCAACTCCTACGAGCAGTACTTC. Drawing the rest from reference TRBV28 and TRBJ2-7, the complete variable domain is DVKVTQSSRYLVKRTGEKVFLECVQDMDHENMFWYRQDPGLGLRLIYFSYDVKMKEKGDIPEGYSVSREKKERFSLILESASTNQTSMYLCASSRGRPNSYEQYFGPGTRLTVT.

This clonotype was detected ten times or more. The chain couples TRBV7-3 to TRBJ2-4; D could derive from TRBD1 or TRBD2 (6 bases each). Germline loops: CDR1 SGHTA, CDR2 FQGTGA. Between the trimmed V and J ends, which lost 1 base and 8 bases, there was a span of 15 bases. The CDR3 runs to 15 residues. The CDR3 DNA sequence: TGTGCCAGCAGCTTAAATGGAGGGGGAGGAGACATTCAGTACTTC. Encoded protein: CASSLNGGGGDIQYF.

This clonotype has a count of ten or more. The chain links TRBV20-1 to TRBJ2-1; 7 bases are shared with TRBD2. The V segment lost 3 bases and the J segment 6 bases; nucleotides outside the gene matches: 11. Looked up from germline, CDR1 is DFQATT and CDR2 is SNEGSKA (reference sequence). CDR3 length equals 15 residues. The DNA for the CDR3 is TGCAGTGCTAGTGTAAGCGGACTAGGAAGCAATGAGCAGTTCTTC. As protein: CSASVSGLGSNEQFF.

This clonotype has a handful of counts. The chain couples TRBV20-1 to TRBJ1-5, with D tentatively TRBD1 (6 bases). Germline lookup yields CDR1 DFQATT and CDR2 SNEGSKA (reference sequence). Trimming cost V 2 bases and J 2 bases, with 19 bases left between them. This CDR3 has 17 residues. The DNA for the CDR3 is TGCAGTGCTAGAAGGGACACCCAGTGGGGTCGCAATCAGCCCCAGCATTTT. This translates into CSARRDTQWGRNQPQHF.

This clonotype was picked up one time. This may come from a read error, since a much larger clone is one base off. This likely comes from a read error, as the CDR3 has no conserved phenylalanine or tryptophan at its end. V usage is TRBV7-2 and J usage is TRBJ1-2; TRBD1 is a possible D gene (5 bases). CDR1 and CDR2 (germline): SGHTA, FQGNSA. The length of the CDR3 is 15 residues. Trimming pared 1 base from V and 5 bases from J, leaving 14 bases between. CDR3 amino acids: CASSLGFSPGYGYTC. In DNA form, the CDR3 reads TGTGCCAGCAGCTTAGGATTCAGCCCAGGGTATGGCTACACCTGC.

This clonotype was seen only a few times. The chain combines TRBV28 with TRBJ2-3; a weak D match, TRBD1 (5 bases). Germline CDR1 MDHEN, CDR2 SYDVKM. The CDR3 extends over 13 amino acids. Trimming took 3 bases from V and 6 from J, leaving 10 bases between them. The CDR3, as DNA: TGTGCCAGCAGTTTCCGGAACAGGGATACGCAGTATTTT. Translating it yields CASSFRNRDTQYF.

In its sample, this clonotype was seen many times. The chain uses TRBV15 and TRBJ1-2, with 9 bases lining up with TRBD1. CDR3 length equals 14 residues. J was trimmed by 8 bases and V by 3 bases; bases with no gene match: 7. The germline gives CDR1 LNHNV, CDR2 YYDKDF (reference sequence). The CDR3 region has the DNA TGTGCCACCAGCAGTCTAGGACAGGGGAACGGCTACACCTTC. Protein sequence: CATSSLGQGNGYTF.

This clonotype has a count of ten or more. The CDR3 here is CASSSPPGQSSYEQYF. The CDR3 nucleotides are TGTGCCAGCAGCTCCCCGCCGGGACAGAGCTCCTACGAGCAGTACTTC. The chain carries TRBV7-3 and TRBJ2-7; 7 nucleotides line up with TRBD1. Germline V CDR1 and CDR2: SGHTA, FQGTGA. The CDR3 runs to 16 residues. Trimming cost V 4 bases and J 0 bases; bases outside gene matches: 9. Together with reference TRBV7-3 and TRBJ2-7, the CDR3 gives the full variable domain: GAGVSQTPSNKVTEKGKYVELRCDPISGHTALYWYRQSLGQGPEFLIYFQGTGAADDSGLPNDRFFAVRPEGSVSTLKIQRTERGDSAVYLCASSSPPGQSSYEQYFGPGTRLTVT.